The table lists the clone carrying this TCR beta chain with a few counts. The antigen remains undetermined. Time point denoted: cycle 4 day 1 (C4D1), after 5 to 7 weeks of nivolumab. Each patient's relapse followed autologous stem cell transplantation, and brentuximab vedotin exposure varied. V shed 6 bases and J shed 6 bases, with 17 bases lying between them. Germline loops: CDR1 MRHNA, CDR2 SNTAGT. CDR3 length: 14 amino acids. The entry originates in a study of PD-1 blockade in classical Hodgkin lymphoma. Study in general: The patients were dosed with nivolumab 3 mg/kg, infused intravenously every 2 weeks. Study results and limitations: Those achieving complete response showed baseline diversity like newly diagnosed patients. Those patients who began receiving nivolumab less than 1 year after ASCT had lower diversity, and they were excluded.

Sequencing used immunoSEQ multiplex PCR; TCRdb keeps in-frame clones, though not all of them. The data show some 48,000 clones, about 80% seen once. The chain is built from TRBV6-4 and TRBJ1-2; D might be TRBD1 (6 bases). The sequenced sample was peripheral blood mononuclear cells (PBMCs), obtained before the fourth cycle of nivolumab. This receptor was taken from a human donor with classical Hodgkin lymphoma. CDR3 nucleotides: TGTGCCAGCAGAACCGGGACAACGTTAAATGGCTACACCTTC. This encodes CASRTGTTLNGYTF.